This TCR beta chain was identified during a study of T cell changes during pregnancy in multiple sclerosis. Germline CDR1 and CDR2: SQVTM and ANQGSEA. The CDR3 consists of 14 residues. Trimming shortened V by 7 bases and J by 7 bases, and 21 bases separated the two germline ends. Here immunoSEQ multiplex PCR was the method, and the copy in TCRdb shows in-frame clones only, minus some. The table includes roughly 99,000 clones, just over 90% detected once. Here the sequenced sample was peripheral blood, taken after pregnancy. The V and J genes are TRBV29-1 and TRBJ2-3; a possible D gene is TRBD1 (6 bases). The origin of this receptor is a female donor in good health, enrolled as a control in a pregnancy study. The CDR3 is CSGGRDTRDNTQYF. In DNA form, the CDR3 reads TGCAGCGGGGGCCGGGACACCCGGGACAATACGCAGTATTTT.